This is a list of T cell receptor beta chains from one sample in a study of PD-1 blockade in classical Hodgkin lymphoma. This table comes from immunoSEQ multiplex PCR, and its TCRdb copy is limited to in-frame clones, with some not included. The sample consists of some 13,000 clones, 84% of them appearing once. Sample: peripheral blood mononuclear cells (PBMCs), taken at baseline. These receptors came from a human donor with classical Hodgkin lymphoma. Both conserved end residues are trimmed from each CDR3. The order of the fields is V gene, CDR3 protein.

V gene: TRBV11-2
CDR3 protein: ASSLVDREAF

V gene: TRBV4-1
CDR3 protein: ASSQDGQGWGGYT

V gene: TRBV6-1
CDR3 protein: ASSVLGQGYGYT

V gene: TRBV15
CDR3 protein: ATSGHVNSGANVLT

V gene: TRBV19
CDR3 protein: ASSSREGALNQPQH

V gene: TRBV12-5
CDR3 protein: ASGHGARSGAEAF

V gene: TRBV7-9
CDR3 protein: ASQRGTGGHTEAF

V gene: TRBV4-2
CDR3 protein: ASSQGSDVYGYT

V gene: TRBV20-1
CDR3 protein: SAIAPDTQY

V gene: TRBV5-1
CDR3 protein: ASSPSGGTYNEQF

V gene: TRBV4-2
CDR3 protein: ASSLSGTTDTQY